The source of this T cell receptor beta chain is a study of cytomegalovirus exposure and HLA in healthy donors. Study details: The Caucasian-associated ancestry cluster contained 75% to 85% of the approximately 400 genotyped donors. Whole-study results and caveats: Some V segments, including TRBV6-2 and TRBV6-3, were excluded as indistinguishable. As confirmed in vitro, a few CMV-associated chains were specific for CMV antigens. Rarity held for most TCR sequences, but there were some public TCRs that occurred in many donors.

This CDR3 has 13 amino acids. The germline gives CDR1 SSHAT, CDR2 FNYEAQ (reference sequence). Use of 60 Vbeta and 13 Jbeta primers characterized the PCR. Only in-frame clones appear in the TCRdb table, and some are missing; sequencing was by immunoSEQ multiplex PCR. The sample includes some 95,000 clones, approximately 77% of them seen just once. On this clone itself: Its antigen is still unknown. One junction end disagrees with the germline gene, perhaps due to a read error.

The chain has TRBV7-7 and TRBJ2-1, with D possibly TRBD1 on 5 matching bases. The origin of this receptor is a woman between 40 and 55 years old in good health and CMV-seronegative. Sequenced sample: PBMCs. The CDR3 DNA is TGTGCTAGCAGCTCTGCCCCAGGGAATGAGCAGTTCTTC. It yields the protein CASSSAPGNEQFF.